Sequencing of this T cell receptor (beta chain) was carried out in a study of T cells in localized non-small cell lung cancer. Germline V gene data show CDR1 as KGHSH and CDR2 as LQKENI. The length of the CDR3 is 15 residues. The ends were cut back, 3 bases at V and 2 bases at J, with 10 bases in the middle. The repertoire was sequenced with immunoSEQ multiplex PCR; TCRdb's copy has only in-frame clones and lacks some. The table includes under 50,000 clones, about nine tenths detected once. The source material was peripheral blood mononuclear cells, sampled before any cancer treatment. The rearrangement links TRBV18 to TRBJ2-2; D ambiguous. This clonotype originated in a male donor aged 60 or over with stage II lung adenocarcinoma. The CDR3 nucleotides are TGTGCCAGCTCACCCGGCACCATAAACACCGGGGAGCTGTTTTTT. Translated: CASSPGTINTGELFF.